A selection of T cell receptor beta chains follows, all from one sample in a study of T-cell reconstitution after alpha-beta-depleted transplantation in children. MiXCR, applied by TCRdb to the PCR reads, yields one record per CDR3 protein. The table includes some 100,000 distinct CDR3 sequences, around 16% detected once. Sample: PBMCs, mostly from graft donor cells, taken 180 days after TCRalphabeta/CD19-depleted stem cell transplant. These receptors originate from a male patient aged 2-15 years who had a stem cell transplant for acute lymphoblastic leukemia, so the T cells may come from the graft donor. CDR3s leave out the opening cysteine and the closing phenylalanine or tryptophan. Fields, in order: V gene, J gene, CDR3 protein.

>TRBV4-3|TRBJ2-2
ASSHGNFGASTGELF
>TRBV5-6|TRBJ2-7
ASSLASSGEQY
>TRBV5-6|TRBJ1-2
ASSLAGQGRVYGYT
>TRBV7-8|TRBJ2-7
ASSPAGGYEQY
>TRBV20-1|TRBJ2-7
SHPGRGPYEQY
>TRBV7-2|TRBJ2-7
ASSLVISSHEQY
>TRBV21-1|TRBJ2-1
ASRAGNNEQF
>TRBV7-6|TRBJ2-3
ASRLAGLTDTQY
>TRBV5-1|TRBJ2-7
ASSHRLADSYEQY
>TRBV10-3|TRBJ2-3
AISEGLPNTQY
>TRBV5-1|TRBJ2-7
ASSEIPSYEQY
>TRBV20-1|TRBJ2-5
SARASPAGTQY
>TRBV12-3/TRBV12-4|TRBJ1-2
ASHPNTATYGYP
>TRBV7-2|TRBJ2-3
ASSSAGGYASTDTQY
>TRBV15|TRBJ2-5
ATSRDRGVQETQY
>TRBV7-9|TRBJ2-3
ASSLATGTRADTQY
>TRBV20-1|TRBJ2-5
SAALGSQETQY
>TRBV11-2|TRBJ2-3
ASSFKRGAVTDTQY